Listed below are T cell receptor beta chains from one sample, sequenced in a study of blood T cell repertoires in COVID-19. Assay used: immunoSEQ multiplex PCR; TCRdb lists only in-frame clones, some missing. Of 200,000 or so clones detected, 88% appear once; the ten largest clones hold over 1.5%. The sequenced sample was peripheral blood. These receptors came from a man between 65 and 85 years old with acute or convalescent COVID-19. Each CDR3 is given with its conserved first and last residue. D genes are given only for firm matches. The listing skips clone size in some rows; elsewhere it reads once, few, many or a size class.

length: 16
J: TRBJ2-5
V: TRBV3-1/TRBV3-2
size: few
D: .
CDR3: CASSRREYNLGETQYF
DNA: TGTGCCAGCAGCCGTCGGGAGTACAACCTCGGGGAGACCCAGTACTTC

length: 13
J: TRBJ2-7
V: TRBV6-5
size: .
D: .
CDR3: CASSYSGGGEQYF
DNA: TGTGCCAGCAGTTACTCGGGGGGAGGCGAGCAGTACTTC

length: 16
J: TRBJ2-5
V: TRBV10-3
size: .
D: TRBD2
CDR3: CAISEGLAGIQETQYF
DNA: TGTGCCATCAGTGAGGGACTAGCGGGAATACAAGAGACCCAGTACTTC

length: 13
J: TRBJ1-5
V: TRBV19
size: few
D: .
CDR3: CASTYIPGQPQHF
DNA: TGTGCCAGTACCTATATTCCGGGACAGCCCCAGCATTTT

length: 14
J: TRBJ2-2
V: TRBV10-1
size: few
D: .
CDR3: CASRRGWNTGELFF
DNA: TGCGCCAGTCGTCGGGGGTGGAACACCGGGGAGCTGTTTTTT

length: 14
J: TRBJ1-2
V: TRBV5-1
size: .
D: TRBD1
CDR3: CASSTGQGTSGYTF
DNA: TGCGCCAGTAGCACCGGACAGGGGACGAGTGGCTACACCTTC

length: 18
J: TRBJ2-1
V: TRBV7-3
size: .
D: TRBD2
CDR3: CASRPGLAGGKGTGEQFF
DNA: TGTGCCAGCAGGCCAGGACTAGCGGGAGGGAAGGGAACGGGTGAGCAGTTCTTC

length: 17
J: TRBJ2-3
V: TRBV4-1
size: .
D: TRBD2
CDR3: CASSQRGASGRRDTQYF
DNA: TGCGCCAGCAGCCAGAGAGGGGCTAGCGGGAGGAGGGATACGCAGTATTTT

length: 16
J: TRBJ2-2
V: TRBV11-2
size: .
D: .
CDR3: CASSPRTETNTGELFF
DNA: TGTGCCAGCAGCCCCCGGACAGAGACAAACACCGGGGAGCTGTTTTTT

length: 18
J: TRBJ1-4
V: TRBV28
size: .
D: .
CDR3: CASRRGGIPIWHEEKLFF
DNA: TGTGCCAGCAGGAGGGGAGGGATCCCCATCTGGCATGAAGAAAAACTGTTTTTT

length: 17
J: TRBJ2-2
V: TRBV5-1
size: .
D: .
CDR3: CASSSAGRGGRTGELFF
DNA: TGCGCCAGCAGCTCTGCCGGTCGGGGTGGTAGGACCGGGGAGCTGTTTTTT

length: 15
J: TRBJ2-1
V: TRBV5-4
size: .
D: TRBD2
CDR3: CASRLAGGGYNEQFF
DNA: TGTGCCAGCAGACTAGCGGGAGGGGGTTACAATGAGCAGTTCTTC

length: 15
J: TRBJ2-1
V: TRBV5-4
size: .
D: .
CDR3: CASSLESGPWNEQFF
DNA: TGTGCCAGCAGCTTGGAGAGCGGACCTTGGAATGAGCAGTTCTTC

length: 17
J: TRBJ2-2
V: TRBV12-5
size: .
D: TRBD1
CDR3: CASGLVLGTGDTGELFF
DNA: TGTGCTAGTGGTTTGGTCCTTGGGACAGGGGACACCGGGGAGCTGTTTTTT

length: 15
J: TRBJ2-5
V: TRBV7-2
size: .
D: TRBD2
CDR3: CASSFDGRTQETQYF
DNA: TGTGCCAGCAGCTTTGACGGGAGGACCCAAGAGACCCAGTACTTC

length: 15
J: TRBJ1-1
V: TRBV19
size: once
D: .
CDR3: CASSIQDRPDTEAFF
DNA: TGTGCCAGTAGTATTCAAGACAGGCCGGACACTGAAGCTTTCTTT

length: 14
J: TRBJ1-2
V: TRBV5-5
size: .
D: TRBD1
CDR3: CASSLRGLHYGYTF
DNA: TGTGCCAGCAGCTTAAGGGGGCTTCACTATGGCTACACCTTC

length: 15
J: TRBJ2-2
V: TRBV2
size: .
D: TRBD1
CDR3: CASSDVDRDTGELFF
DNA: TGTGCCAGCAGTGATGTGGACAGGGACACCGGGGAGCTGTTTTTT

length: 13
J: TRBJ2-5
V: TRBV12-5
size: .
D: .
CDR3: CASGRSGQETQYF
DNA: TGTGCTAGTGGTCGTAGTGGCCAAGAGACCCAGTACTTC

length: 11
J: TRBJ2-3
V: TRBV28
size: .
D: .
CDR3: CASTLRDTQYF
DNA: TGTGCCAGTACCTTGCGTGATACGCAGTATTTT

length: 15
J: TRBJ2-2
V: TRBV5-1
size: .
D: .
CDR3: CASSSSSQNTGELFF
DNA: TGCGCCAGCAGCTCATCTAGCCAGAACACCGGGGAGCTGTTTTTT

length: 14
J: TRBJ2-7
V: TRBV7-2
size: .
D: TRBD2
CDR3: CASSFREGSLEQYF
DNA: TGTGCCAGCAGCTTCCGGGAGGGTAGCCTCGAGCAGTACTTC

length: 13
J: TRBJ1-6
V: TRBV28
size: .
D: .
CDR3: CASYDRYDSPLHF
DNA: TGTGCCAGTTATGACAGATACGACTCACCCCTCCACTTT

length: 17
J: TRBJ2-5
V: TRBV10-3
size: .
D: TRBD1
CDR3: CAISESLGQGIQETQYF
DNA: TGTGCCATCAGTGAGTCGTTGGGACAGGGGATCCAAGAGACCCAGTACTTC

length: 15
J: TRBJ2-5
V: TRBV19
size: .
D: TRBD1
CDR3: CASSSNRGRVETQYF
DNA: TGTGCCAGTAGTAGCAACAGGGGGCGTGTTGAGACCCAGTACTTC

length: 15
J: TRBJ2-7
V: TRBV4-1
size: .
D: .
CDR3: CASSQVEVEVGEQYF
DNA: TGCGCCAGCAGCCAAGTCGAAGTGGAGGTGGGGGAGCAGTACTTC

length: 17
J: TRBJ2-3
V: TRBV7-3
size: .
D: TRBD1
CDR3: CASSLTAGQGSTDTQYF
DNA: TGTGCCAGCAGCTTAACGGCAGGACAGGGAAGCACAGATACGCAGTATTTT

length: 16
J: TRBJ1-3
V: TRBV28
size: many
D: TRBD1
CDR3: CASSPGQVISGNTIYF
DNA: TGTGCCAGCAGTCCGGGACAGGTGATCTCTGGAAACACCATATATTTT

length: 16
J: TRBJ2-3
V: TRBV18
size: .
D: TRBD2
CDR3: CASSNQAGSVGDTQYF
DNA: TGTGCCAGCTCAAACCAAGCGGGGTCTGTAGGGGATACGCAGTATTTT

length: 12
J: TRBJ2-1
V: TRBV5-1
size: few
D: .
CDR3: CASSSTAYEQFF
DNA: TGCGCCAGCAGCTCGACAGCCTATGAGCAGTTCTTC

length: 15
J: TRBJ2-1
V: TRBV5-1
size: .
D: TRBD2
CDR3: CASSLVAGSNNEQFF
DNA: TGCGCCAGCAGCCTAGTAGCGGGATCCAACAATGAGCAGTTCTTC

length: 15
J: TRBJ2-7
V: TRBV7-9
size: .
D: .
CDR3: CASSFLGAAPWEQYF
DNA: TGTGCCAGCAGCTTTTTAGGAGCAGCCCCGTGGGAGCAGTACTTC